The T cell receptor beta chain described here comes from a study of shared clonotypes between healthy human individuals. About this clone: Its specificity is not known.

Among the unsorted PBMC samples, replicate PCRs used roughly 0.3 ug DNA, 25,000 to 35,000 T cell genomes. Clones were sequenced by immunoSEQ multiplex PCR, and TCRdb holds only the in-frame ones, with some missing. The table lists hundreds of thousands of clones, roughly 80% of them singletons. General study findings and limits: Represented diversity, genetic and exposure-history alike, was limited by few donors. Investigators collected only blood, and repertoires in tissues likely differ.

The CDR3 has 13 amino acids. V lost 5 bases and J lost 6, with 14 bases in between. The V gene's germline CDR1 is MNHEY and CDR2 SMNVEV (reference sequence). This TCR was recovered from a woman in her forties in good health. Some clones in this sample may be carry-over from other donors' samples. The sequenced sample was PBMCs. This rearrangement joins TRBV27 to TRBJ2-7, with no clear D. The CDR3 region is CASSRGGLLEQYF. The CDR3 DNA reads TGTGCCAGCAGTCGAGGTGGGCTCCTCGAGCAGTACTTC.